These T cell receptor beta chains were read from a single sample in a study of OX40 agonist ivuxolimab in advanced cancers. Repertoires were generated with immunoSEQ multiplex PCR, while TCRdb's copy carries only in-frame clones and drops some. In the table there are tens of thousands of clones, around 90% of which are singletons. Source: CD4+ or CD8+ T cells sorted from blood, taken in a trial of the OX40 agonist ivuxolimab. Every receptor here comes from an adult with an advanced solid tumor such as melanoma, head and neck, liver or kidney cancer. The CDR3 runs from the conserved cysteine through the conserved F or W. The order of the fields is D gene, clone size, J gene, V gene, CDR3 length, CDR3 protein, CDR3 DNA. A D gene is named only where the DNA matches it firmly. Size is omitted from some rows. Given values are once, few, many or a class for expanded clones.

>-|-|TRBJ1-4|TRBV7-9|15
CASSLYGATNEKLFF
TGTGCCAGCAGCTTATATGGGGCCACTAATGAAAAACTGTTTTTT
>-|-|TRBJ2-5|TRBV7-9|13
CASSAPLQETQYF
TGTGCCAGCAGCGCACCGCTCCAAGAGACCCAGTACTTC
>TRBD2|-|TRBJ2-7|TRBV7-9|15
CASSPSSGTIYEQYF
TGTGCCAGCAGCCCATCTAGCGGGACCATCTACGAGCAGTACTTC
>-|-|TRBJ2-2|TRBV18|15
CASSLQGYDTGELFF
TGTGCCAGCTCACTACAGGGATATGACACCGGGGAGCTGTTTTTT
>TRBD2|-|TRBJ2-2|TRBV14|19
CASSRPQLAGSLSPGELFF
TGTGCCAGCAGCCGACCCCAGCTAGCGGGAAGCCTTAGCCCCGGGGAGCTGTTTTTT
>TRBD2|-|TRBJ2-2|TRBV7-9|16
CASSGGLATDTGELFF
TGTGCCAGCAGCGGGGGACTAGCGACGGACACCGGGGAGCTGTTTTTT
>-|-|TRBJ1-1|TRBV5-1|14
CASSPRPGSTEAFF
TGCGCCAGCAGCCCCAGACCGGGTTCCACTGAAGCTTTCTTT
>-|-|TRBJ2-7|TRBV6-5|14
CATRKGGSSYEQYF
TGTGCCACCCGCAAGGGAGGAAGCTCCTACGAGCAGTACTTC
>-|-|TRBJ1-5|TRBV11-2|16
CASSPVGGLGNQPQHF
TGTGCCAGCAGCCCTGTTGGGGGGCTCGGCAATCAGCCCCAGCATTTT
>-|-|TRBJ1-5|TRBV12-5|16
CASGLVHRRDNQPQHF
TGTGCTAGTGGTTTGGTACACCGCAGGGATAATCAGCCCCAGCATTTT
>-|-|TRBJ2-7|TRBV29-1|13
CSVARRLDSEQYF
TGCAGCGTTGCAAGAAGGCTTGATTCCGAGCAGTACTTC
>TRBD1|-|TRBJ2-7|TRBV7-8|17
CASSLGGTGGLFYEQYF
TGTGCCAGCAGCTTAGGGGGAACAGGGGGCCTGTTCTACGAGCAGTACTTC
>TRBD2|-|TRBJ2-1|TRBV4-3|16
CASSHSLAASYNEQFF
TGCGCCAGCAGCCACTCACTAGCGGCATCCTACAATGAGCAGTTCTTC
>TRBD1|-|TRBJ1-2|TRBV10-3|15
CAISDRDRGYYGYTF
TGTGCCATCAGTGATAGAGACAGGGGGTACTATGGCTACACCTTC
>TRBD2|-|TRBJ2-1|TRBV5-3|19
CARSAYRSSGITLYNEQFF
TGTGCCAGAAGCGCCTACCGCTCCAGCGGGATCACCCTATACAATGAGCAGTTCTTC
>-|-|TRBJ2-3|TRBV18|15
CASSPVLETTDTQYF
TGTGCCAGCTCACCTGTCCTAGAGACCACAGATACGCAGTATTTT
>-|-|TRBJ1-5|TRBV6-6|12
CASRGPDQPQHF
TGTGCCAGCAGGGGCCCCGATCAGCCCCAGCATTTT
>-|-|TRBJ2-2|TRBV7-2|12
CASSIGVGELFF
TGTGCCAGCAGCATAGGGGTAGGGGAGCTGTTTTTT
>-|-|TRBJ1-5|TRBV5-5|13
CASSLASNQPQHF
TGTGCCAGCAGCTTGGCAAGCAATCAGCCCCAGCATTTT
>-|-|TRBJ2-1|TRBV6-5|14
CASSNQGPPNEQFF
TGTGCCAGCAGCAATCAGGGGCCCCCCAATGAGCAGTTCTTC
>TRBD2|-|TRBJ2-1|TRBV10-3|16
CAINPSPGAGANEQFF
TGTGCCATCAATCCATCCCCGGGAGCGGGAGCCAATGAGCAGTTCTTC
>-|-|TRBJ2-7|TRBV10-1|14
CASSEGGRPWEQYF
TGCGCCAGCAGTGAGGGGGGACGACCTTGGGAGCAGTACTTC
>TRBD1|-|TRBJ2-5|TRBV10-3|13
CAISQGVQETQYF
TGTGCCATCAGCCAGGGGGTTCAAGAGACCCAGTACTTC
>-|-|TRBJ1-2|TRBV18|13
CASSRQEGYGYTF
TGTGCCAGCTCTCGACAGGAGGGCTATGGCTACACCTTC
>-|-|TRBJ2-1|TRBV9|13
CASSVGQGRSQFF
TGTGCCAGCAGCGTAGGGCAGGGGAGGTCGCAGTTCTTC
>-|once|TRBJ1-6|TRBV7-6|15
CASSLAMEPNSPLHF
TGTGCCAGCAGCTTAGCGATGGAGCCTAATTCACCCCTCCACTTT
>-|-|TRBJ1-5|TRBV23-1|15
CARINRTEVNQPQHF
TGCGCCAGGATTAACAGGACAGAGGTAAATCAGCCCCAGCATTTT
>-|-|TRBJ2-3|TRBV5-1|14
CASSLDSSTDTQYF
TGCGCCAGCAGCTTGGACTCTAGCACAGATACGCAGTATTTT
>-|-|TRBJ2-7|TRBV14|16
CASSQVGFPGVGEQYF
TGTGCCAGCAGCCAAGTGGGATTCCCCGGTGTTGGCGAGCAGTACTTC
>-|-|TRBJ2-2|TRBV2|12
CASRGWPGELFF
TGTGCCAGCAGGGGCTGGCCCGGGGAGCTGTTTTTT
>-|-|TRBJ2-1|TRBV6-5|15
CASSSGSSRYNEQFF
TGTGCCAGCAGTTCCGGGTCATCTCGATACAATGAGCAGTTCTTC
>TRBD1|few|TRBJ2-7|TRBV10-3|15
CAIRESRQGAGEQYF
TGTGCCATCAGAGAATCGAGACAGGGGGCGGGGGAGCAGTACTTC
>TRBD1|-|TRBJ1-5|TRBV6-1|13
CASRGTGNQPQHF
TGTGCCAGCAGGGGGACAGGGAATCAGCCCCAGCATTTT
>-|-|TRBJ1-4|TRBV15|18
CATSRDKSVGKGNEKLFF
TGTGCCACCAGCAGAGATAAGTCGGTGGGAAAAGGGAATGAAAAACTGTTTTTT
>TRBD2|-|TRBJ2-7|TRBV9|18
CASSAGTSGNLPSYEQYF
TGTGCCAGCAGCGCCGGGACTAGCGGGAACCTACCCTCCTACGAGCAGTACTTC
>-|-|TRBJ1-2|TRBV6-7|16
CASSNRFGGAYSGYTF
TGTGCCAGCAGCAACCGCTTCGGAGGGGCATACTCTGGCTACACCTTC
>TRBD2|-|TRBJ2-5|TRBV11-2|16
CASSVTVGGGQETQYF
TGTGCCAGCAGCGTCACTGTTGGGGGGGGCCAAGAGACCCAGTACTTC
>-|-|TRBJ2-7|TRBV28|13
CASSLGQTYEQYF
TGTGCCAGCAGTTTAGGACAGACCTACGAGCAGTACTTC
>-|once|TRBJ2-1|TRBV5-4|13
CASSTGQRNEQFF
TGTGCCAGCAGCACAGGACAACGGAATGAGCAGTTCTTC
>-|once|TRBJ2-2|TRBV4-1|16
CASSPPGSGDTGELFF
TGCGCCAGCAGCCCCCCGGGGAGCGGTGACACCGGGGAGCTGTTTTTT